This TCR beta chain was captured by sequencing in a study of blood T cell repertoires in COVID-19. This clone came up a few times. Donors were grouped by their self-reported clinical history. Germline V gives CDR1 SGHRS, CDR2 YFSETQ. The CDR3 contains 15 residues. Trimming pared 3 bases from V and 4 bases from J, leaving 16 bases between. Sequenced by immunoSEQ multiplex PCR; TCRdb stores in-frame clones only, minus some. There are approximately 250,000 clones in the sample; 70% to 85% occur only once, and about 15% lies in the top ten. This rearrangement joins TRBV5-1 to TRBJ1-2; possibly TRBD1 for D (6 bases). Sample: PBMCs or T cells enriched from blood (not recorded which). This sequence was found in a man between 40 and 49 years old who had recovered from COVID-19. DNA for the CDR3: TGCGCCAGCAGCTCCCGGGACAAGGGTCCCTATGGCTACACCTTC. Encoded protein: CASSSRDKGPYGYTF.